The 15 T cell receptor beta chains below were found in one sample sequenced in a study of glioma-infiltrating T cells after dendritic cell vaccination. Assay: immunoSEQ multiplex PCR; the TCRdb copy retains only in-frame clones and omits some. The data hold about 87,000 clones, with roughly 89% observed a single time. Source: blood, taken before dendritic cell vaccination. The receptors originated from a human donor with glioblastoma.

V and J are TRBV4-1 and TRBJ1-1, with D unresolved. Trimming pared 0 bases from V and 0 bases from J, leaving 8 bases between. Germline CDR1 MGHRA, CDR2 YSYEKL. The CDR3 sequence is 15 residues long. This chain's CDR3 is CASSQDQVLNTEAFF. CDR3 bases: TGCGCCAGCAGCCAAGATCAGGTACTGAACACTGAAGCTTTCTTT.

V usage is TRBV29-1 and J usage is TRBJ2-3; TRBD1 matches at 7 bases. This CDR3 has 14 amino acids. Germline-derived CDR1 and CDR2 are SQVTM and ANQGSEA. V lost 1 base and J lost 4; bases outside the gene matches: 5. The CDR3 sequence: CSVEVDRVADTQYF. The CDR3 region has the DNA TGCAGCGTTGAAGTAGACAGGGTGGCAGATACGCAGTATTTT.

As concerns this clone: This sample includes further DNA sequences coding for the same CDR3. This chain joins TRBV5-1 and TRBJ2-3; 7 bases agree with TRBD1. V dropped 0 bases and J dropped 4; count of bases not matched to a gene: 2. Germline V gene data show CDR1 as SGHRS and CDR2 as YFSETQ. This CDR3 comprises 14 residues. The chain's CDR3 is CASSLGQGADTQYF. The CDR3, as DNA: TGCGCCAGCAGCTTGGGGCAGGGGGCAGATACGCAGTATTTT.

V gene TRBV2 combines with J gene TRBJ1-2; D is ambiguous. CDR3 length: 12 residues. V was clipped by 3 bases and J by 8 bases, with 10 bases between them. From germline, CDR1 is SNHLY and CDR2 FYNNEI. As DNA, the CDR3 is TGTGCCAGCAGTGAGCCGGGGAGAGGCTACACCTTC. As protein: CASSEPGRGYTF.

V is TRBV19 and J is TRBJ2-7; 9 nucleotides line up with TRBD1. V was clipped by 1 base and J by 4 bases; unmatched bases: 8. CDR1 is LNHDA, CDR2 SQIVND, per germline (reference sequence). The length of the CDR3 is 16 residues. The CDR3 here is CASSIARTGARYEQYF. The CDR3 coding sequence is TGTGCCAGTAGTATAGCTCGGACAGGGGCGCGGTACGAGCAGTACTTC.

This clone was seen more than once but under ten times. The J gene is TRBJ1-2, the V gene TRBV6-5; no reliable D call. There are 13 residues in the CDR3. V was trimmed by 6 bases and J by 4 bases, leaving 12 bases between them. CDR1 and CDR2 (germline): MNHEY, SVGAGI. Written as DNA, the CDR3 is TGTGCCAGCAGGGCAGGAGGTTTCTATGGCTACACCTTC. It codes for CASRAGGFYGYTF.

V and J are TRBV4-1 and TRBJ1-5, with no clear D. The CDR3 totals 19 residues. Between the trimmed V and J ends, which lost 0 bases and 2 bases, there was a span of 20 bases. Germline V gene lookup returns CDR1 MGHRA and CDR2 YSYEKL. CDR3 nucleotide sequence: TGCGCCAGCAGCCAAGATGGGTCCCCACAGTGGGTCCGCAATCAGCCCCAGCATTTT. Protein: CASSQDGSPQWVRNQPQHF.

V and J are TRBV5-1 and TRBJ2-5; 9 bases match TRBD1. This CDR3 region has 17 residues. V lost 4 bases, J lost 5 bases, and 15 bases stayed unmatched. Germline CDR1 is SGHRS and CDR2 is YFSETQ. Written as DNA, the CDR3 is TGCGCCAGCAGCCCAGGACCCGAACAGGGGGCTTGGGAGACCCAGTACTTC. This gives the protein CASSPGPEQGAWETQYF.

The rearrangement joins TRBV2 to TRBJ2-2; D is unresolved. This CDR3 comprises 11 residues. V was cut by 2 bases and J by 9 bases, with 4 bases left in between. Germline values: CDR1 SNHLY, CDR2 FYNNEI. The CDR3 sequence is CASSEWRELFF. As DNA, the CDR3 is TGTGCCAGCAGTGAATGGCGGGAGCTGTTTTTT.

This chain joins TRBV7-9 and TRBJ2-1, with 12 bases lining up with TRBD2. The germline CDR1 and CDR2 sequences are SEHNR and FQNEAQ (reference sequence). The CDR3 spans 16 residues. The V segment lost 5 bases and the J segment 7 bases; nucleotides outside the gene matches: 9. The CDR3 is CASSPRLAGGINEQFF. CDR3 DNA: TGTGCCAGCAGCCCCAGGCTAGCGGGGGGGATTAATGAGCAGTTCTTC.

V usage is TRBV7-2 and J usage is TRBJ1-2, with D perhaps TRBD1 (6 bases). With 1 base removed from V and 3 bases from J, the gap between germline ends came to 9 bases. Germline V gene lookup returns CDR1 SGHTA and CDR2 FQGNSA. The CDR3 length is 14 residues. The DNA of the CDR3 is TGTGCCAGCAGCTTAGAAGGACAGTACTATGGCTACACCTTC. Translated: CASSLEGQYYGYTF. Full variable domain (rest looked up from reference TRBV7-2 and TRBJ1-2): GAGVSQSPSNKVTEKGKDVELRCDPISGHTALYWYRQSLGQGLEFLIYFQGNSAPDKSGLPSDRFSAERTGGSVSTLTIQRTQQEDSAVYLCASSLEGQYYGYTFGSGTRLTVV.

Regarding this clone: Within the sample, other DNA sequences also encode this same CDR3. V usage is TRBV18 and J usage is TRBJ1-6; 10 nucleotides line up with TRBD1. The J segment lost 5 bases and the V segment lost 1 base, leaving 5 bases of the junction unmatched. Germline values: CDR1 KGHSH, CDR2 LQKENI. The CDR3 covers 17 residues. The CDR3 DNA sequence: TGTGCCAGCTCACCACTTGGACAGGGGGGGGATAATTCACCCCTCCACTTT. Its translation is CASSPLGQGGDNSPLHF.

This rearrangement joins TRBV6-5 to TRBJ2-7; no clear D gene. This CDR3 is built from 14 residues. The germline gives CDR1 MNHEY, CDR2 SVGAGI. Deletions cut 7 bases from V and 3 bases from J, with 16 bases between. As DNA, the CDR3 is TGTGCCAGCACCCACCGAGACAAGCTCTACGAGCAGTACTTC. Encoded protein: CASTHRDKLYEQYF.

This chain joins TRBV11-2 and TRBJ2-3, with D maybe TRBD2 (5 bases). Trimming took 3 bases from V and 1 from J, leaving 14 bases between them. Germline V gene data show CDR1 as SGHAT and CDR2 as FQNNGV. There are 16 residues in the CDR3. CDR3 DNA sequence: TGTGCCAGCAGCTTCCAGGACTCAGCCGGCACAGATACGCAGTATTTT. This gives the protein CASSFQDSAGTDTQYF.

The chain recombines TRBV29-1 with TRBJ1-1; D ambiguous. Trimming removed 4 bases from V and 6 bases from J, with 12 bases in between. CDR1 is SQVTM and CDR2 is ANQGSEA in the germline V gene. This CDR3 has 12 residues. The CDR3 sequence: CSVVPERAEAFF. CDR3 DNA sequence: TGCAGCGTTGTACCGGAGAGGGCTGAAGCTTTCTTT.